Detailed here is one T cell receptor (beta chain). V lost 6 bases, J lost 2 bases, and 7 bases stayed unmatched. The CDR3 contains 15 residues. CDR1 PRHDT and CDR2 FYEKMQ come from the germline V gene (reference sequence). This sample is drawn from a study of CDR3 diversity in severe acne. TCRdb itself ran the PCR reads through MiXCR, one entry per CDR3 protein. Found here are roughly 81,000 distinct CDR3 sequences, 45% to 55% of them singletons; the top ten hold about 9.4%. The sequencing sample was made of blood. The TCR comes from a male donor in good health, serving as a control. The chain recombines TRBV13 with TRBJ2-5; 9 bases align to TRBD1. The CDR3 coding sequence is TGTGCCAGCAGTGGACAGGGGAGGGGTCAAGAGACCCAGTACTTC. Amino acid sequence: CASSGQGRGQETQYF.